This T cell receptor (beta chain) was captured by sequencing in a study of T cells in Graves' hyperthyroidism and ophthalmopathy. CDR1 ENHRY and CDR2 SYGVKD come from the germline V gene. V was pared by 5 bases and J by 5 bases, with 6 bases of the junction left unmatched. The CDR3 spans 14 residues. Diagnostic assessment was based on clinical symptoms, serum thyroxine and TRAb, thyroid ultrasound and orbital computed tomography. PBMCs were sourced from over 8.5 ml fresh peripheral blood. This clonotype was picked up many times. Its antigen is unidentified. TCR beta CDR3 region amplification was performed from RNA transcripts. First-round RT-PCR with HTBI primers amplified the TCR CDR3 region. In TCRdb, the multiplex PCR reads were re-called with MiXCR into one record per CDR3 protein. The sample lists hundreds of thousands of distinct CDR3 sequences, about 15% occurring once. Overall study findings and caveats: By a 13 V-J model, ophthalmopathy was set apart from stable hyperthyroidism.

The chain joins TRBV10-3 to TRBJ2-1, with 7 bases fitting TRBD1. The receptor was isolated from a woman aged 25-40 years with Graves' hyperthyroidism that later progressed to Graves' ophthalmopathy. Sequencing was done on a sample of blood. The CDR3 spells CAISQSTGDNEQFF. For the CDR3, the DNA is TGTGCCATCAGTCAATCAACAGGGGACAATGAGCAGTTCTTC.